The entry below describes one T cell receptor (beta chain). This record comes from a study of control samples from healthy donors and cancer patients. Here immunoSEQ multiplex PCR was the method, and the copy in TCRdb shows in-frame clones only, minus some. The sample lists some 150,000 clones; more than 85% were seen once. The CDR3 runs to 15 residues. Germline CDR1 is LGHDT and CDR2 is YNNKEL (reference sequence). Germline trimming cut 2 bases from V and 6 bases from J; bases unmatched to any gene: 7. Source material: blood. The sequence was obtained from a man aged 25 to 40 in good health. This chain links TRBV3-1 (or the pseudogene TRBV3-2) with TRBJ2-3; 8 nucleotides line up with TRBD2. CDR3 coding DNA: TGTGCCAGCAGCCAACAAGCGGGGGCCCGGGATACGCAGTATTTT. Translation gives CASSQQAGARDTQYF.